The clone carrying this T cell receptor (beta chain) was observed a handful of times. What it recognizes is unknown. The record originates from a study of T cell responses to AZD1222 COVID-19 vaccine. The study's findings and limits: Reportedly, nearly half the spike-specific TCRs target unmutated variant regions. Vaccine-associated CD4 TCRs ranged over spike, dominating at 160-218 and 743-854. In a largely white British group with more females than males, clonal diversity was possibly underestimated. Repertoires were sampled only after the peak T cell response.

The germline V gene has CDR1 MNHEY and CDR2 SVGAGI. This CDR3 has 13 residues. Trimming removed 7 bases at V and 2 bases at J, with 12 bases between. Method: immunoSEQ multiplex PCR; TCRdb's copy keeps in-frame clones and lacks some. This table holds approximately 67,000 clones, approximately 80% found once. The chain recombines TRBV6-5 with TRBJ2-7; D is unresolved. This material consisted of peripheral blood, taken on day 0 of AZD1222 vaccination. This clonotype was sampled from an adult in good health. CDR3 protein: CASKARNPYEQYF. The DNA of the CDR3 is TGTGCCAGCAAGGCGAGAAACCCCTACGAGCAGTACTTC.